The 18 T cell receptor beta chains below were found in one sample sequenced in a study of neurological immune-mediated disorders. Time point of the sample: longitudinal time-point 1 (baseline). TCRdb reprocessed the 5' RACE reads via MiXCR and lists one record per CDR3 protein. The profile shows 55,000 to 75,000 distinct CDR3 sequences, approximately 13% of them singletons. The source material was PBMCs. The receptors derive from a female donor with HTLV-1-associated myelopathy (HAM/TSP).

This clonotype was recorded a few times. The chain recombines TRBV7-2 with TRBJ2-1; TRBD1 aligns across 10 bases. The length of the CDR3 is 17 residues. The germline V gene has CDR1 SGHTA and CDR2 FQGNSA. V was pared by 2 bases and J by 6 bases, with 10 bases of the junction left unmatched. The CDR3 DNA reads TGTGCCAGCAGCTTATTCACCGGGACAGGGGTTTTCAATGAGCAGTTCTTC. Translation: CASSLFTGTGVFNEQFF. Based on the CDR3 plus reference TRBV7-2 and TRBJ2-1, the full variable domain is GAGVSQSPSNKVTEKGKDVELRCDPISGHTALYWYRQSLGQGLEFLIYFQGNSAPDKSGLPSDRFSAERTGGSVSTLTIQRTQQEDSAVYLCASSLFTGTGVFNEQFFGPGTRLTVL.

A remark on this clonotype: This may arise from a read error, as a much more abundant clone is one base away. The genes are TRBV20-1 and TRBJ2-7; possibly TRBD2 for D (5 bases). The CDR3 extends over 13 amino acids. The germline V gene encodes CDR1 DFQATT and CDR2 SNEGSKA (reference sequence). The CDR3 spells CIARLPSLGEQYF. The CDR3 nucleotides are TGCATTGCTAGACTACCATCGCTTGGCGAGCAGTACTTC.

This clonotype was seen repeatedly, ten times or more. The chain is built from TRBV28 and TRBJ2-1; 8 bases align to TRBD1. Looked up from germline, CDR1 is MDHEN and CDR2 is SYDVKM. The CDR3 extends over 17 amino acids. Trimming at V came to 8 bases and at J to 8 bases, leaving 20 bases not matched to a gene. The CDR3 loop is CASSTILRQGSKDEQFF. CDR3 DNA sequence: TGTGCCAGCTCCACTATACTGAGACAGGGGAGTAAGGATGAGCAGTTCTTC.

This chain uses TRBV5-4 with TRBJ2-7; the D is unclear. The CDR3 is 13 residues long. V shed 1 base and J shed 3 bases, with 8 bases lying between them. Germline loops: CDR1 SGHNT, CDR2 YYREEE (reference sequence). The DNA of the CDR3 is TGTGCCAGCAGCTTGAATCGGGTCTACGAGCAGTACTTC. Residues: CASSLNRVYEQYF.

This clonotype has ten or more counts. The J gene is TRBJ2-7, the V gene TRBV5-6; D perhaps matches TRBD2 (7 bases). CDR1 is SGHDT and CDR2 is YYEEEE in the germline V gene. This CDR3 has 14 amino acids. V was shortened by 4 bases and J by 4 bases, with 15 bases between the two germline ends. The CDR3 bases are TGTGCCAGCAGCCCCGGACTAGGGGGGTACGAGCAGTACTTC. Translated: CASSPGLGGYEQYF.

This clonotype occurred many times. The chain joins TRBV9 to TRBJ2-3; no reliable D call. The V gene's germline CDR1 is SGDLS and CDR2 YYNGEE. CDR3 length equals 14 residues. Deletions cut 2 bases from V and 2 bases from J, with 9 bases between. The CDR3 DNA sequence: TGTGCCAGCAGCGTCAAGGGAATCACAGATACGCAGTATTTT. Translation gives CASSVKGITDTQYF.

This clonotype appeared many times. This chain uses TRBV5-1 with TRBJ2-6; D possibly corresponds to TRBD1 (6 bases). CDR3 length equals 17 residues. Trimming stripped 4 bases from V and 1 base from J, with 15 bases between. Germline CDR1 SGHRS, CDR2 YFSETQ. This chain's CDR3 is CASSVRTVTSGANVLTF. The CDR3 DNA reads TGCGCCAGCAGCGTCCGGACAGTAACTTCTGGGGCCAACGTCCTGACTTTC.

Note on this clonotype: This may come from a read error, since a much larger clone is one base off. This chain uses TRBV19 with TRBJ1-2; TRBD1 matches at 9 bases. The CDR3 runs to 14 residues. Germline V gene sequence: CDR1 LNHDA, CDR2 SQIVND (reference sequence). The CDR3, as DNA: TGTGACAGTACCATCGGACAGGGGAACTATGGCTACACCTTC. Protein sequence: CDSTIGQGNYGYTF.

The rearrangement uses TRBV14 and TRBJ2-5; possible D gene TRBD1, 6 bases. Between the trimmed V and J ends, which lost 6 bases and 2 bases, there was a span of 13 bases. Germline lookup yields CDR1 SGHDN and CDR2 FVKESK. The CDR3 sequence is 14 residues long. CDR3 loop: CASRYSGTQETQYF. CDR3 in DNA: TGTGCCAGCAGGTATTCCGGGACACAAGAGACCCAGTACTTC.

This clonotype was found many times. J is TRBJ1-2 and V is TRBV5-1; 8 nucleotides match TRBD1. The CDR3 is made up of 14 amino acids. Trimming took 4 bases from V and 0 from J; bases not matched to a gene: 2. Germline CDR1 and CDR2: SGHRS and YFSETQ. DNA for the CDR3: TGCGCCAGCAGCATACAGGGGGCTAACTATGGCTACACCTTC. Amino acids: CASSIQGANYGYTF.

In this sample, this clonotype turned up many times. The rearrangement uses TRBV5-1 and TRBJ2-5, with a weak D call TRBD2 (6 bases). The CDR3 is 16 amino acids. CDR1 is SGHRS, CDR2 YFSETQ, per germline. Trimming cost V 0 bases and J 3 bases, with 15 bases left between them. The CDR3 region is CASSLESWAGKETQYF. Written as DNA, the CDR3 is TGCGCCAGCAGCTTGGAGAGCTGGGCGGGGAAAGAGACCCAGTACTTC.

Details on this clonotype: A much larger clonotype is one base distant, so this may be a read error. The CDR3 nucleotides read TGTGCCAGCAGCTTGGCCGTCTACGAGAAGTACTTC. Its translation is CASSLAVYEKYF. The chain carries TRBV5-6 and TRBJ2-7; unclear D gene. The CDR3 runs 12 residues. The germline V gene encodes CDR1 SGHDT and CDR2 YYEEEE.

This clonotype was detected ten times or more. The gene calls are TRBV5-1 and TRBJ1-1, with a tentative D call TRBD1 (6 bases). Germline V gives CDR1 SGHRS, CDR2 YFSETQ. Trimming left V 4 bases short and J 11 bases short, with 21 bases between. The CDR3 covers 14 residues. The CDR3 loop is CASSERTGQIRAFF. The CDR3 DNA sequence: TGCGCCAGCAGCGAGAGAACTGGACAGATCAGGGCTTTCTTT.

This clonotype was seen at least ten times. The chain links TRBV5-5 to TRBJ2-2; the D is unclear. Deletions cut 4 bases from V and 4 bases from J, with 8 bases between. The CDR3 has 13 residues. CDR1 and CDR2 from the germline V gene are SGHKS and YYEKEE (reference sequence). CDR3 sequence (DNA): TGTGCCAGCAGCCGAGGTTTCACCGGGGAGCTGTTTTTT. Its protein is CASSRGFTGELFF.

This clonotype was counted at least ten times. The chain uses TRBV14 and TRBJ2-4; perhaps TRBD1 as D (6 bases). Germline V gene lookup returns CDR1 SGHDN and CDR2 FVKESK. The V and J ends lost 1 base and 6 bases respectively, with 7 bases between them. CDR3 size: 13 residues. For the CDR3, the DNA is TGTGCCAGCAGCCAAGTCAGGGGAAACATTCAGTACTTC. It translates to CASSQVRGNIQYF.

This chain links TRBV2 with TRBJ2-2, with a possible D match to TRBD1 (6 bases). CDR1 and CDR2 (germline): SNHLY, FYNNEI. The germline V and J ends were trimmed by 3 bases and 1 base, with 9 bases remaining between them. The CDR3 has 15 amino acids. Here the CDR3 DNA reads TGTGCCAGCAGTGACAGGGGTTTGAACACCGGGGAGCTGTTTTTT. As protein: CASSDRGLNTGELFF.

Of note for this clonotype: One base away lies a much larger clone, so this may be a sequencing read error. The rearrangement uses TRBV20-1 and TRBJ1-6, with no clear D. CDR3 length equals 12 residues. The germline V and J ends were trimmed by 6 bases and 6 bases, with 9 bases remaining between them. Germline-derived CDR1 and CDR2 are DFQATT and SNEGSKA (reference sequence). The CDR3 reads CSALGPNSPLHF. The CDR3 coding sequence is TGCAGTGCCCTGGGCCCTAATTCACCCCTCCACTTT.

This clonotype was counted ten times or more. The DNA of the CDR3 is TGTGCCAGCAGTTACGGGGACAGCCCCACCGGGGAGCTGTTTTTT. This encodes CASSYGDSPTGELFF. The gene calls are TRBV6-5 and TRBJ2-2; 7 bases align to TRBD1. CDR1 is MNHEY, CDR2 SVGAGI, per germline. The CDR3 runs to 15 residues. After removal of 2 bases from V and 4 bases from J, the junction contained 4 bases not matched to a gene.